Each of the 29 T cell receptor beta chains below was sequenced from the same sample in a study of cytomegalovirus exposure and HLA in healthy donors. 60 Vbeta and 13 Jbeta primers were used in PCR. Sequencing was performed with immunoSEQ multiplex PCR; in TCRdb, only in-frame clones are kept and a portion is missing. The sample records 140,000 or so clones, over 60% being singletons. The sequenced sample was PBMCs. These receptor sequences come from a man aged 35 to 55 in good health and CMV-seronegative.

This chain uses TRBV6-6 with TRBJ1-3; the D gene is possibly TRBD1 (5 bases). Deletions cut 2 bases from V and 10 bases from J, with 21 bases between. The germline gives CDR1 MNHNY, CDR2 SVGAGI (reference sequence). The CDR3 extends over 16 amino acids. CDR3 protein: CASSYPQRGFGGTIYF. The CDR3 bases are TGTGCCAGCAGTTACCCCCAACGGGGGTTTGGGGGGACCATATATTTT.

This chain links TRBV7-9 with TRBJ1-1; 7 nucleotides agree with TRBD1. This CDR3 contains 16 residues. The germline gives CDR1 SEHNR, CDR2 FQNEAQ (reference sequence). V lost 2 bases and J lost 0; bases outside the gene matches: 6. CDR3 coding DNA: TGTGCCAGCAGCTTAAGGCCAGGGGGAATGAACACTGAAGCTTTCTTT. Its translation: CASSLRPGGMNTEAFF. The variable domain in full, completed from reference TRBV7-9 and TRBJ1-1, reads DTGVSQNPRHKITKRGQNVTFRCDPISEHNRLYWYRQTLGQGPEFLTYFQNEAQLEKSRLLSDRFSAERPKGSFSTLEIQRTEQGDSAMYLCASSLRPGGMNTEAFFGQGTRLTVV.

The CDR3 spells CASSQNGVGADEALHF. CDR3 coding DNA: TGCGCCAGCAGCCAAAACGGGGTGGGGGCCGACGAGGCCCTCCACTTT. The V and J genes are TRBV5-1 and TRBJ1-6; the D gene is possibly TRBD1 (6 bases). V was pared by 4 bases and J by 14 bases, with 25 bases between. The germline V gene encodes CDR1 SGHRS and CDR2 YFSETQ. This CDR3 is built from 16 residues.

This chain connects TRBV9 to TRBJ2-3, with 9 bases that match TRBD2. Germline assignment: CDR1 SGDLS and CDR2 YYNGEE. CDR3 size: 17 residues. Losses at the gene ends were 4 bases for V and 1 base for J; bases not matched to a gene: 10. The CDR3 nucleotides read TGTGCCAGCAGCAAACGATGGACTAGCGTATGCACAGATACGCAGTATTTT. Translated, it gives CASSKRWTSVCTDTQYF.

This clone was observed a handful of times. CDR3 sequence: CASSPSDQPQHF. The CDR3 DNA is TGTGCCAGCTCACCTTCGGATCAGCCCCAGCATTTT. The V gene is TRBV18, the J gene TRBJ1-5; no definite D call. Per germline, CDR1 KGHSH and CDR2 LQKENI. This CDR3 is 12 amino acids long. V was shortened by 3 bases and J by 5 bases, with 5 bases between the two germline ends.

CDR3 region: CSVEKTRYNEQFF. The DNA for the CDR3 is TGCAGCGTTGAAAAGACTAGGTACAATGAGCAGTTCTTC. V usage is TRBV29-1 and J usage is TRBJ2-1, with D perhaps TRBD2 (6 bases). This CDR3 is 13 amino acids long. Germline V CDR1 and CDR2: SQVTM, ANQGSEA. The V and J ends lost 2 bases and 4 bases respectively, with 9 bases between them.

The chain carries TRBV10-3 and TRBJ2-3; the D gene is possibly TRBD2 (5 bases). Trimming removed 8 bases at V and 2 bases at J, with 17 bases between. CDR3 size: 15 residues. The V gene's germline CDR1 is ENHRY and CDR2 SYGVKD. The CDR3 coding sequence is TGTGCCATCTCCCTCGTAGCGTCAGACACAGATACGCAGTATTTT. It translates to CAISLVASDTDTQYF.

This clone was seen a few times. The chain is built from TRBV11-2 and TRBJ2-5, with D perhaps TRBD2 (5 bases). Per the germline V gene, CDR1 is SGHAT and CDR2 is FQNNGV. The ends were cut back, 2 bases at V and 5 bases at J, with 15 bases in the middle. This CDR3 region has 15 residues. The CDR3 here is CASSLFRGGWETQYF. The CDR3 DNA follows: TGTGCCAGCAGCTTATTCCGGGGTGGTTGGGAGACCCAGTACTTC. Combining the CDR3 with reference TRBV11-2 and TRBJ2-5 gives the whole variable domain EAGVAQSPRYKIIEKRQSVAFWCNPISGHATLYWYQQILGQGPKLLIQFQNNGVVDDSQLPKDRFSAERLKGVDSTLKIQPAKLEDSAVYLCASSLFRGGWETQYFGPGTRLLVL.

This clone came up a few times. The chain links TRBV6-5 to TRBJ2-1, with 7 bases lining up with TRBD2. From germline, CDR1 is MNHEY and CDR2 SVGAGI. V gave up 2 bases and J gave up 8 bases; unmatched junction bases: 3. The CDR3 is 13 residues long. The chain's CDR3 is CASSYDSGDEQFF. The CDR3 nucleotides read TGTGCCAGCAGTTACGACAGCGGGGATGAGCAGTTCTTC.

The gene calls are TRBV21-1 and TRBJ1-4. TRBV21-1 is a listed pseudogene. This CDR3 has 13 residues. This CDR3 is CASSGEGREKLFF. CDR3 bases: TGTGCCAGCAGCGGGGAGGGACGCGAAAAACTGTTTTTT.

J is TRBJ2-1 and V is TRBV6-5, with D tentatively TRBD2 (5 bases). CDR3 length: 12 residues. Trimming shortened V by 6 bases and J by 7 bases, and 10 bases separated the two germline ends. Germline V gene data show CDR1 as MNHEY and CDR2 as SVGAGI. The CDR3 loop reads CASSQTRNEQFF. For the CDR3, the DNA is TGTGCCAGCAGCCAAACTAGGAATGAGCAGTTCTTC.

This sequence joins TRBV11-2 and TRBJ1-4, with 7 bases lining up with TRBD1. CDR1 SGHAT and CDR2 FQNNGV come from the germline V gene. This CDR3 is built from 15 residues. The J segment lost 7 bases and the V segment lost 0 bases, leaving 5 bases of the junction unmatched. CDR3 DNA sequence: TGTGCCAGCAGCTTAGATGGGCAGGGGGTTGAAAAACTGTTTTTT. Translating it yields CASSLDGQGVEKLFF.

The V gene is TRBV7-2, the J gene TRBJ2-5, with 11 bases aligning to TRBD2. This CDR3 comprises 15 residues. The V gene end was trimmed by 5 bases and the J gene end by 2 bases; junction bases not matched to a gene: 4. Germline assignment: CDR1 SGHTA and CDR2 FQGNSA. CDR3 nucleotides: TGTGCCAGCAGCGAACTAGCGGGAGTACAAGAGACCCAGTACTTC. Its translation is CASSELAGVQETQYF.

This chain connects TRBV2 to TRBJ2-5; D gene ambiguous. The CDR3 contains 13 residues. Germline CDR1 is SNHLY and CDR2 is FYNNEI. V lost 4 bases and J lost 3, with 9 bases in between. CDR3 DNA sequence: TGTGCCAGCAGTGGAGATCTGGAAGAGACCCAGTACTTC. Translated, it gives CASSGDLEETQYF.

The J gene is TRBJ1-1, the V gene TRBV6-5, with 9 bases fitting TRBD1. CDR1 and CDR2 (germline): MNHEY, SVGAGI. The CDR3 has 13 amino acids. Trimming removed 7 bases from V and 9 bases from J; junction bases left unmatched: 9. CDR3 sequence: CASNTGGLGKAFF. Here the CDR3 DNA reads TGTGCCAGCAACACAGGGGGCCTTGGGAAAGCTTTCTTT.

The chain has TRBV4-1 and TRBJ2-2; 8 nucleotides line up with TRBD1. The CDR3 length is 15 residues. Losses at the gene ends were 4 bases for V and 1 base for J; bases not matched to a gene: 2. Looked up from germline, CDR1 is MGHRA and CDR2 is YSYEKL. The CDR3 is CASSRGQGNTGELFF. The CDR3, as DNA: TGCGCCAGCAGCCGTGGACAGGGGAACACCGGGGAGCTGTTTTTT.

J is TRBJ2-7 and V is TRBV11-2; D is ambiguous. The CDR3 has 14 amino acids. V lost 5 bases to trimming and J lost 3 bases, with 14 bases between them. The V gene's germline CDR1 is SGHAT and CDR2 FQNNGV. The CDR3 nucleotides read TGTGCCAGCAGCCCCCTGGCTAGATACTACGAGCAGTACTTC. Translated, it gives CASSPLARYYEQYF.

V and J are TRBV19 and TRBJ1-2; 8 positions match TRBD1. Germline V gives CDR1 LNHDA, CDR2 SQIVND (reference sequence). J was trimmed by 8 bases and V by 0 bases; bases with no gene match: 14. The CDR3 loop spans 17 amino acids. The CDR3 DNA sequence: TGTGCCAGTAGTATAGAAGGCCAGGGGGCCAAATCACGAGGCTACACCTTC. Translating gives CASSIEGQGAKSRGYTF.

CDR3 in amino acids: CASSLETGYSNQPQHF. In DNA, the CDR3 is TGTGCCAGCAGCTTAGAGACAGGGTATAGCAATCAGCCCCAGCATTTT. This chain uses TRBV7-9 with TRBJ1-5, with 7 bases identical to TRBD1. CDR3 length equals 16 residues. Germline V gives CDR1 SEHNR, CDR2 FQNEAQ (reference sequence). J was trimmed by 0 bases and V by 1 base; bases with no gene match: 3.

The J gene is TRBJ2-5, the V gene TRBV6-6; D remains ambiguous. Germline CDR1 reads MNHNY; CDR2 reads SVGAGI (reference sequence). The CDR3 has 13 amino acids. The V and J ends lost 8 bases and 2 bases respectively, with 12 bases between them. The CDR3 loop reads CASGQVPQETQYF. For the CDR3, the DNA is TGTGCCAGCGGCCAAGTTCCTCAAGAGACCCAGTACTTC.

Details on this clone: Sequence at one end of the junction differs from germline and may be a read error. The chain employs TRBV28 and TRBJ1-5; D is unresolved. CDR3 length: 10 residues. CDR1 and CDR2 (germline): MDHEN, SYDVKM. In DNA form, the CDR3 reads TGTGCCAGCAGTTTTGGGCCCCAGAATTTT. Translated: CASSFGPQNF. Variable domain in full (rest from reference TRBV28 and TRBJ1-5): DVKVTQSSRYLVKRTGEKVFLECVQDMDHENMFWYRQDPGLGLRLIYFSYDVKMKEKGDIPEGYSVSREKKERFSLILESASTNQTSMYLCASSFGPQNFGDGTRLSIL.

This clone was detected only a few times. The chain has TRBV4-2 and TRBJ2-2, with TRBD2 matching 7 bases. Trimming removed 0 bases from V and 7 bases from J; junction bases left unmatched: 11. From germline, CDR1 is LGHNA and CDR2 YNFKEQ. The CDR3 covers 17 residues. This CDR3 reads CASSQDAWRERDGELFF. The CDR3 DNA reads as TGTGCCAGCAGCCAAGACGCTTGGAGGGAGCGGGACGGGGAGCTGTTTTTT.

The chain links TRBV4-1 to TRBJ2-7, with 11 bases identical to TRBD1. This CDR3 contains 15 residues. V dropped 4 bases and J dropped 0; count of bases not matched to a gene: 2. Germline values: CDR1 MGHRA, CDR2 YSYEKL. The CDR3 region is CASSRGTGGSYEQYF. In DNA, the CDR3 is TGCGCCAGCAGCCGCGGGACAGGGGGCTCCTACGAGCAGTACTTC.

V usage is TRBV11-2 and J usage is TRBJ2-5, with D perhaps matching TRBD1 (6 bases). V was shortened by 3 bases and J by 1 base, with 15 bases between the two germline ends. CDR3 length: 16 residues. The V gene's germline CDR1 is SGHAT and CDR2 FQNNGV. CDR3 loop: CASSFGAQGTQETQYF. In DNA, the CDR3 is TGTGCCAGCAGCTTTGGGGCACAGGGCACCCAAGAGACCCAGTACTTC.

This chain connects TRBV2 to TRBJ2-1, with D maybe TRBD2 (5 bases). Germline CDR1 is SNHLY and CDR2 is FYNNEI. Deletions cut 10 bases from V and 5 bases from J, with 18 bases between. This CDR3 is 14 amino acids long. In nucleotides, the CDR3 is TGTGCCACCAGACAACGGGGTATTAACAATGAGCAGTTCTTC. This translates into CATRQRGINNEQFF.

V usage is TRBV6-6 and J usage is TRBJ2-7; 10 positions match TRBD1. V shed 4 bases and J 4 bases; nucleotides not matched to a gene: 7. This CDR3 has 15 residues. Germline CDR1 MNHNY, CDR2 SVGAGI (reference sequence). CDR3 residues: CASSSPGTGAYEQYF. The CDR3, as DNA: TGTGCCAGCAGTTCCCCCGGGACAGGGGCTTACGAGCAGTACTTC.

This chain links TRBV11-2 with TRBJ1-2, with 7 nucleotides matching TRBD1. Germline V gene lookup returns CDR1 SGHAT and CDR2 FQNNGV. The CDR3 loop spans 16 amino acids. Trimming cost V 1 base and J 7 bases; bases outside gene matches: 12. The DNA of the CDR3 is TGTGCCAGCAGCTTAGTAGCAGGGGGTGTCGGTCGTGGCTACACCTTC. It encodes CASSLVAGGVGRGYTF. The complete variable domain, with remaining parts taken from reference TRBV11-2 and TRBJ1-2, reads EAGVAQSPRYKIIEKRQSVAFWCNPISGHATLYWYQQILGQGPKLLIQFQNNGVVDDSQLPKDRFSAERLKGVDSTLKIQPAKLEDSAVYLCASSLVAGGVGRGYTFGSGTRLTVV.

This chain links TRBV6-5 with TRBJ1-5, with 8 bases matching TRBD1. CDR1 is MNHEY, CDR2 SVGAGI, per germline. V lost 6 bases to trimming and J lost 6 bases; unmatched junction nucleotides: 10. The CDR3 consists of 15 residues. The DNA of the CDR3 is TGTGCCAGCAGATTCGGACAGGGCACGGGTCAGCCCCAGCATTTT. This translates into CASRFGQGTGQPQHF.

The rearrangement joins TRBV5-8 to TRBJ2-3; TRBD2 might be the D (5 bases). The CDR3 contains 16 residues. Germline V CDR1 and CDR2: SGHTS, YDEGEE. Trimming pared 4 bases from V and 8 bases from J, leaving 23 bases between. The CDR3 sequence is CASSKPSWTGGVTQYF. The CDR3, as DNA: TGTGCCAGCAGCAAGCCCTCTTGGACTGGTGGGGTTACGCAGTATTTT.